This TCR beta chain was captured by sequencing in a study of blood T cell repertoires in COVID-19. Study overall: The origin of the acute and convalescent COVID-19 samples was the United States, Italy and Spain.

CDR3 length equals 14 residues. Germline V CDR1 and CDR2: SEHNR, FQNEAQ (reference sequence). Trimming removed 1 base from V and 4 bases from J, with 7 bases in between. The data were produced by immunoSEQ multiplex PCR, yet TCRdb's version contains in-frame clones alone and is incomplete. The data contain 200,000 or so clones, roughly 89% of them seen just once; the ten biggest clones take up approximately 2.3%. All enrollees were roughly 18 to 90 years old and from fewer than 25 US areas. Participants reported their clinical history, and cohort assignment relied on those reports. This clone appeared a few times.

This TCR came from a woman aged 40 to 50 with acute COVID-19. Sequenced input: PBMCs or T cells enriched from blood (not recorded which). The chain recombines TRBV7-9 with TRBJ1-4; D not certain. The CDR3 here is CASSLGSFNEKLFF. The DNA for the CDR3 is TGTGCCAGCAGCTTAGGTTCTTTTAATGAAAAACTGTTTTTT.